Given below is one TCR beta chain in context. This clone was counted between two and nine times. Which antigen it targets is not known. No much larger clone is present one base from it, and per-base qualities are unavailable. From each donor, a single peripheral blood sample of 100 to 150 mL on average was drawn into heparinised tubes. Naive, central memory, regulatory and stem cell-like memory CD4+ T cells were sorted on a BD FACSAria II using a panel including CD45RO, CCR7, CD25, CD127, CD95 and CD27. Every sorted population had a purity above 95%. Right away, PBMCs were isolated by Lymphoprep density gradient centrifugation and were stained directly, with no culture step. So that batch effects would be minimized, each experiment stained and sorted samples in pairs, pairing one healthy donor with one patient. This record belongs to a study of beta chain features in type 1 diabetes (dated by TCRdb to 2016 to 2018). The study in broad terms: Patients and healthy donors did not differ in mean age, gender distribution, total cell number or subset yield. Across all samples, around 99 million sorted cells were examined, and cell number per subset correlated strongly with RNA yield. In the study, recently diagnosed type 1 diabetes patients and matched healthy donors were compared on the TCRB repertoires of their sorted circulating CD4+ T cell subsets. Regulatory and stem cell-like memory subsets were obtained from only 8 patients and roughly 8 healthy donors, while naive and central memory subsets were obtained from all 28 donors.

Results the study describes overall, beyond this receptor: At VDJ recombination sites, type 1 diabetes patients had fewer insertions and more deleted nucleotides, which implies abnormalities in thymic rearrangement. In all four CD4+ subsets, TCRB CDR3 length was moderately but significantly shorter in type 1 diabetes patients. Shorter templates might have been favored by PCR, but patient and control samples were amplified and corrected together, so both groups would have been affected equally by any skew. Naive, central memory and regulatory TCRB repertoires appeared more similar among patients than among healthy donors. Because cDNA rather than genomic DNA was sequenced, highly expressing activated cells could have been over-represented, although no difference in activation and CD3 levels was found between groups. HLA sub-analyses involved small numbers of individuals, so any influence of HLA type on TCRB rearrangement remained unresolved.

V has 4 bases trimmed and J has 5 bases trimmed; junction bases matching no gene number 8. From its cysteine to its phenylalanine, the CDR3 spans 15 amino acids. Of the read, only the CDR3 DNA is kept; its 45 bases are in frame from base 1. In the germline V gene, CDR1 corresponds to SGHRS and CDR2 to YFSETQ. All of the isolated RNA was reverse transcribed with the High Capacity cDNA Reverse Transcription Kit, so expressed TCRB transcripts were sequenced. Deep immunoSEQ sequencing was applied to naive, central memory and regulatory T cell samples, giving an average of roughly 3.6 million total reads per sample. After sorted cells were lysed in RLT buffer, RNA was extracted with DNase-treated RNeasy Micro or Mini kits, with the choice depending on cell number. Each cell subset was processed on its own to prevent cross-contamination, while patient and healthy donor samples were processed together. TCRB sequences were amplified from cDNA with the immunoSEQ multiplex PCR, producing 87-bp fragments spanning the CDR3 region. Amplicons were sequenced on the Illumina HiSeq platform. Per the source publication's procedure: PCR bias was corrected computationally using synthetic template baselines, and reads within Hamming distance 2 were collapsed, with unmergeable singletons discarded. Reads were aligned against IMGT to assign V, D and J genes, CDR3 length and insertions or deletions at six rearrangement sites. Clonotype counts were normalized to sorted cell number within each subset before computing true diversity and Gini coefficients with the tcR R package. The overlap coefficient, calculated on TCRB nucleotide sequences, was used to quantify repertoire sharing. Out-of-frame TCRB sequences from naive cells were analyzed as a proxy for the pre-selection repertoire. TCRdb retrieved this table from immuneACCESS and kept in-frame rearrangements only. Not all clones are present; in checked studies, unresolved V genes account for under half, and no reason is known for the remainder. V and J calls and clone size are copied from that table; D and trimming were computed from the DNA. This sample holds fewer than 450,000 clones; roughly 13% were observed only once. The biggest ten clones account for around 0.016% of the sample.

The sequence was collected from a young woman with type 1 diabetes. The sample taken for sequencing was naive CD4+ T cells from blood. Taken with the paper, the label for cell subset or site translates to: true naive CD4+ T cells. The sequence is built from TRBV5-1 and TRBJ2-1; 8 bases in the junction line up with TRBD1. CDR3 protein: CASSKDRDNNNEQFF. DNA sequence: TGCGCCAGCAGCAAGGACAGGGATAATAACAATGAGCAGTTCTTC.